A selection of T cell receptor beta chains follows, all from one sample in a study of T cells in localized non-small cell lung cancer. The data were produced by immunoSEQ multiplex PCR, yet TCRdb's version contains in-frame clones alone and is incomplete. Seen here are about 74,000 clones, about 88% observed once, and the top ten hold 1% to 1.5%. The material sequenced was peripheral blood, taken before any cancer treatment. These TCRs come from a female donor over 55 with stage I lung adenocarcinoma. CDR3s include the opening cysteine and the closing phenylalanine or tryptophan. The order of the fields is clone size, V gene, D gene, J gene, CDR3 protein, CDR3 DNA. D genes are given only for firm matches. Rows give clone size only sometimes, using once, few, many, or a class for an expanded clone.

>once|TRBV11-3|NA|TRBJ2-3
CASSLDGNTDTQYF
TGTGCCAGCAGCTTAGACGGTAACACAGATACGCAGTATTTT
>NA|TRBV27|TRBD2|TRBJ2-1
CASQSSGSYNEQFF
TGTGCCAGCCAGTCTAGCGGGAGCTACAATGAGCAGTTCTTC
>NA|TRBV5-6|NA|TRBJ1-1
CASSLTGNLNTEAFF
TGTGCCAGCAGCTTGACAGGGAATCTGAACACTGAAGCTTTCTTT
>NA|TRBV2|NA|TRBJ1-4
CASSRAANEKLFF
TGTGCCAGCAGCCGGGCCGCTAATGAAAAACTGTTTTTT
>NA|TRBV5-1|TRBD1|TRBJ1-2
CASSRRGTDLANYGYTF
TGCGCCAGCTCTCGGCGGGGGACAGATCTAGCTAACTATGGCTACACCTTC
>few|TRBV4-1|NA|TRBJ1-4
CASSGWLEENEKLFF
TGCGCCAGCAGCGGCTGGCTTGAGGAGAATGAAAAACTGTTTTTT
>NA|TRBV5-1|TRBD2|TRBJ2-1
CASSSTSGGVNEQFF
TGCGCCAGCAGCTCCACTAGCGGGGGGGTTAATGAGCAGTTCTTC
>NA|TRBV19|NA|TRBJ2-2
CASSTGDRNTGELFF
TGTGCCAGTAGTACGGGGGACAGGAACACCGGGGAGCTGTTTTTT
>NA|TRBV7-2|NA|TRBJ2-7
CASSLALIGVGSYEQYF
TGTGCCAGCAGCTTAGCTTTGATTGGGGTCGGCTCCTACGAGCAGTACTTC
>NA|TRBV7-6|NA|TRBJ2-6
CASSSTGSKISGANVLTF
TGTGCCAGCAGCTCGACCGGGTCCAAAATTTCTGGGGCCAACGTCCTGACTTTC
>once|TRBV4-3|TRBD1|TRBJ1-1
CASSQDQGQPMNTEAFF
TGCGCCAGCAGCCAAGATCAGGGACAGCCCATGAACACTGAAGCTTTCTTT
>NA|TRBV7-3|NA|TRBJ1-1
CASSLTGRTEAFF
TGTGCCAGCAGCTTAACGGGGAGAACTGAAGCTTTCTTT
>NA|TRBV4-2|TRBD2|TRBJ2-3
CASSLSTSGGTDTQYF
TGTGCCAGCAGCCTTTCGACTAGCGGGGGAACAGATACGCAGTATTTT
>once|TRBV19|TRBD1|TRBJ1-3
CASIDRDREDTIYF
TGTGCCAGTATTGACCGGGACAGGGAGGACACCATATATTTT
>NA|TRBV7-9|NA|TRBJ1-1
CASRGSNTEAFF
TGTGCCAGCAGAGGGTCGAACACTGAAGCTTTCTTT
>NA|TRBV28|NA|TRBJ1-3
CASRGPNWRSGNTIYF
TGTGCCAGCCGGGGTCCCAATTGGAGGTCTGGAAACACCATATATTTT
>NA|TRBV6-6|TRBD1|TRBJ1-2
CASSFAGTGAYGYTF
TGTGCCAGCAGCTTCGCCGGGACAGGGGCCTATGGCTACACCTTC
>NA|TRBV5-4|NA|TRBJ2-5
CASSLGGTQYF
TGTGCCAGCAGCCTCGGGGGAACCCAGTACTTC
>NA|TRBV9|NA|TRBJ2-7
CASSRDGDLSYEQYF
TGTGCCAGCAGCCGAGACGGCGACCTCTCCTACGAGCAGTACTTC
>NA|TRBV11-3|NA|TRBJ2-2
CASSLNTGELFF
TGTGCCAGCAGCTTAAATACCGGGGAGCTGTTTTTT
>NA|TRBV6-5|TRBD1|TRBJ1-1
CASSYSTGLGTEAFF
TGTGCCAGCAGTTACTCGACAGGGTTGGGCACTGAAGCTTTCTTT
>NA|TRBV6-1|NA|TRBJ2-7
CASSDGGSSYEQYF
TGTGCCAGCAGTGATGGGGGTAGCTCCTACGAGCAGTACTTC
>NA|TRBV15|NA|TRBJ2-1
CATSRFGTVGRNEQFF
TGTGCCACCAGCAGATTTGGGACCGTTGGACGCAATGAGCAGTTCTTC
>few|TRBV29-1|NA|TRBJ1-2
CSVDDRLDYGYTF
TGCAGCGTTGACGACAGACTGGACTATGGCTACACCTTC
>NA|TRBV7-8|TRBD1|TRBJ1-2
CASSRYEGAEDYGYTF
TGTGCCAGCAGCCGGTACGAGGGGGCGGAAGACTATGGCTACACCTTC
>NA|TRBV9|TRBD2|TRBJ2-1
CASSGAGGEQFF
TGTGCCAGCAGCGGAGCGGGGGGCGAGCAGTTCTTC
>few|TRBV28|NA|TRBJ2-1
CASSFSDEQFF
TGTGCCAGCAGCTTCTCCGATGAGCAGTTCTTC